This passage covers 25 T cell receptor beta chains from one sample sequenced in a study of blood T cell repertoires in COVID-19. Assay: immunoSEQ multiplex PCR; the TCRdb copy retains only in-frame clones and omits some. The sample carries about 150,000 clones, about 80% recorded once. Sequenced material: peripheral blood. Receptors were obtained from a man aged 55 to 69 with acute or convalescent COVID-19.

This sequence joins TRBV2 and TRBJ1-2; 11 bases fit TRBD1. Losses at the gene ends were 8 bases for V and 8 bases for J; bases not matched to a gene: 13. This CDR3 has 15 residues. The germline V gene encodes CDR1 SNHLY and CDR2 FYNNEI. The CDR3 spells CASERDRGGASGYTF. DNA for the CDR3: TGTGCCAGCGAACGGGACAGGGGGGGTGCTAGCGGCTACACCTTC.

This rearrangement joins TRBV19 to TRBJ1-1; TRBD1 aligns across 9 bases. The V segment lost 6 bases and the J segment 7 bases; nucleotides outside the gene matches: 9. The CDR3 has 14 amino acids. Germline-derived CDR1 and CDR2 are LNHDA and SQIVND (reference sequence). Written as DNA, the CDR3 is TGTGCCAGTAGGTCCGGGACAGGGCAAGGTGAAGCTTTCTTT. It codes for CASRSGTGQGEAFF.

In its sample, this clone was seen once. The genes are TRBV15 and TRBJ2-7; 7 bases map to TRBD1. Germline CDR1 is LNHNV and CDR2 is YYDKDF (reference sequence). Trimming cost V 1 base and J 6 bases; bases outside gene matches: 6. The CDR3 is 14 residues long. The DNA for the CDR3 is TGTGCCACCAGCAGAGTCCCCGGGACAGTCGAGCAGTACTTC. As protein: CATSRVPGTVEQYF.

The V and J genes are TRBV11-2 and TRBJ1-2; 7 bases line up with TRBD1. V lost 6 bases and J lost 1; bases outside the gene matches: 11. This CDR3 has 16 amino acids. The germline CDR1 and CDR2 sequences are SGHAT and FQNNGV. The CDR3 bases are TGTGCCAGCAGTTATCCCGGGACAGCTTTTAACTATGGCTACACCTTC. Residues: CASSYPGTAFNYGYTF.

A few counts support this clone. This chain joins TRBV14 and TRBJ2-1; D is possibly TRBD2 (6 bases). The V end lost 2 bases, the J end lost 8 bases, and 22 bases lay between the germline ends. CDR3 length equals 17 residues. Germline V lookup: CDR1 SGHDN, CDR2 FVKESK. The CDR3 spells CASSQPGSGTRGDEQFF. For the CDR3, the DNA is TGTGCCAGCAGCCAACCCGGTAGCGGAACCCGTGGGGATGAGCAGTTCTTC.

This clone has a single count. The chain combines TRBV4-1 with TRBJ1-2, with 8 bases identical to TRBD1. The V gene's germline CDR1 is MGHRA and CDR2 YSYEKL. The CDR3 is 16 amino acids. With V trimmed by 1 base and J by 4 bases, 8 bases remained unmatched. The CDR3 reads CASSQGSQGAIYGYTF. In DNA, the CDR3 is TGCGCCAGCAGCCAAGGAAGTCAGGGGGCCATCTATGGCTACACCTTC.

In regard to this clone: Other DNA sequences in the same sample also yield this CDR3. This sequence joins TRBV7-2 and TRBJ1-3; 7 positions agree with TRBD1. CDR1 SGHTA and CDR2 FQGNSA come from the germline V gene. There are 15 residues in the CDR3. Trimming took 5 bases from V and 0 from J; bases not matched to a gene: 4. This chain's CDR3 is CASSPHRGSGNTIYF. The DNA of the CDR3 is TGTGCCAGCAGCCCCCACAGGGGCTCTGGAAACACCATATATTTT.

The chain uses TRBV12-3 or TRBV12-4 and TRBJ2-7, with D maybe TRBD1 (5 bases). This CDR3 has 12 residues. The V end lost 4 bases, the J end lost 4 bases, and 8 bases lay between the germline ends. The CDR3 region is CASSWTNYEQYF. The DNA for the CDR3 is TGTGCCAGCAGTTGGACAAATTACGAGCAGTACTTC.

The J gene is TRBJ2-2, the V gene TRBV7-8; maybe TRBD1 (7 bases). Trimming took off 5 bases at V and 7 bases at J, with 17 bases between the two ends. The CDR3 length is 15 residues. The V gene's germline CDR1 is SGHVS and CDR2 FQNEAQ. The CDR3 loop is CASSRTGEAYGELFF. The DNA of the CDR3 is TGTGCCAGCAGCAGAACAGGGGAGGCGTACGGGGAGCTGTTTTTT.

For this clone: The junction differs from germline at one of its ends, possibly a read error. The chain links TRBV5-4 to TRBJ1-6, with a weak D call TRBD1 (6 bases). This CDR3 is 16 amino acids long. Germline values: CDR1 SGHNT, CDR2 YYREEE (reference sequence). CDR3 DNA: TGTGCCAGCAGCTTGGGCCCCGCGAACTTAGACAGGCCACGGGACTTT. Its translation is CASSLGPANLDRPRDF.

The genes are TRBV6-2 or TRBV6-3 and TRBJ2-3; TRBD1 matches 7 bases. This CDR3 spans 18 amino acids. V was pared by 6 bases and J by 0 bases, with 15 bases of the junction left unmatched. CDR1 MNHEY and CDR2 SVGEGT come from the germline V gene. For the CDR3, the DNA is TGTGCCAGCAGCACCTACATCCGGACAGGCCGGAGCACAGATACGCAGTATTTT. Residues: CASSTYIRTGRSTDTQYF.

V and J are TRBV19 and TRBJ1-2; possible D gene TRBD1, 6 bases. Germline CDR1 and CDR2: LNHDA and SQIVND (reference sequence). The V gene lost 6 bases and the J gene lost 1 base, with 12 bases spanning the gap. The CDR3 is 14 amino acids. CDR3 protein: CASRGPGHNYGYTF. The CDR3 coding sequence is TGTGCCAGTAGAGGTCCGGGACATAACTATGGCTACACCTTC.

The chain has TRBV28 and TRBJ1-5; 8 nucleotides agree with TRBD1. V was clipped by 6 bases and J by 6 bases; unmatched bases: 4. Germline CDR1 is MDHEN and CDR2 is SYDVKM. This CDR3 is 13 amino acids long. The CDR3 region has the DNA TGTGCCAGCAGGGTACAGGGGGGTCAGCCCCAGCATTTT. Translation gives CASRVQGGQPQHF. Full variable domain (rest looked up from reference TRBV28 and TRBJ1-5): DVKVTQSSRYLVKRTGEKVFLECVQDMDHENMFWYRQDPGLGLRLIYFSYDVKMKEKGDIPEGYSVSREKKERFSLILESASTNQTSMYLCASRVQGGQPQHFGDGTRLSIL.

The CDR3 loop is CASIGQGTETQYF. The CDR3 coding sequence is TGTGCCAGCATAGGACAGGGAACAGAGACCCAGTACTTC. This sequence joins TRBV3-1 (or the pseudogene TRBV3-2) and TRBJ2-5; 8 bases agree with TRBD1. V lost 7 bases, J lost 4 bases, and 5 bases stayed unmatched. Germline V gene data show CDR1 as LGHDT and CDR2 as YNNKEL (reference sequence). The CDR3 extends over 13 amino acids.

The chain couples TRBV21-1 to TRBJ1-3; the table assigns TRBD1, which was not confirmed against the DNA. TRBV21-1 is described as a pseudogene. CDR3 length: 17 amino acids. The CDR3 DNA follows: TGTGCCAGCAGCCTACGGGACAGCCTATTCTCTGGAAACACCATATATTTT. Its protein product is CASSLRDSLFSGNTIYF.

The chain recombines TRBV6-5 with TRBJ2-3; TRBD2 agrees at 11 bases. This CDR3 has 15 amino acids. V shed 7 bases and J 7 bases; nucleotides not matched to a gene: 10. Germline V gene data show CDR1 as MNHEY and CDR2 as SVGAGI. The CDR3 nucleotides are TGTGCCAGCACCCTGGGGGGACTAGCGGCTCATACGCAGTATTTT. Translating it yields CASTLGGLAAHTQYF.

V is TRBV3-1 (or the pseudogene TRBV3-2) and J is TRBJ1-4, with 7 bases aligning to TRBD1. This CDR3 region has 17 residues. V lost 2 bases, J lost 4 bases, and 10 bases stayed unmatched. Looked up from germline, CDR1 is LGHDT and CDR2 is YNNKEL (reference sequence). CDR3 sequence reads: CASSQRGSGDSNEKLFF. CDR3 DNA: TGTGCCAGCAGCCAAAGAGGATCCGGGGACAGTAATGAAAAACTGTTTTTT.

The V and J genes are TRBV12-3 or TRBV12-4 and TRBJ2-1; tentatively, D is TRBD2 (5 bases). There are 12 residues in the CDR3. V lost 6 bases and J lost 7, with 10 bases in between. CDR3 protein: CASRLGSNEQFF. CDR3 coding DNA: TGTGCCAGCAGACTAGGGAGTAATGAGCAGTTCTTC.

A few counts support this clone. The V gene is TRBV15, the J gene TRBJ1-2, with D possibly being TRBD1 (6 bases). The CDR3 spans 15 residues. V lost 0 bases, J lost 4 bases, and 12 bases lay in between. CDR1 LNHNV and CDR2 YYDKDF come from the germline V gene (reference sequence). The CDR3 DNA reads TGTGCCACCAGCAGAGATAACAGGGTAGCCTATGGCTACACCTTC. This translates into CATSRDNRVAYGYTF. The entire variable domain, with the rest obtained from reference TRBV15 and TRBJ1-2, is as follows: DAMVIQNPRYQVTQFGKPVTLSCSQTLNHNVMYWYQQKSSQAPKLLFHYYDKDFNNEADTPDNFQSRRPNTSFCFLDIRSPGLGDTAMYLCATSRDNRVAYGYTFGSGTRLTVV.

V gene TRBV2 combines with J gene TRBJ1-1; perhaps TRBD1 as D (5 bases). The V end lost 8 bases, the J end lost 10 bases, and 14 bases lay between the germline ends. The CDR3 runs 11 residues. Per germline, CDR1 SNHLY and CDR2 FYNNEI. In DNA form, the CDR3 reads TGTGCCAGCCGGACGGGGGTGGGAGCTTTCTTT. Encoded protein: CASRTGVGAFF.

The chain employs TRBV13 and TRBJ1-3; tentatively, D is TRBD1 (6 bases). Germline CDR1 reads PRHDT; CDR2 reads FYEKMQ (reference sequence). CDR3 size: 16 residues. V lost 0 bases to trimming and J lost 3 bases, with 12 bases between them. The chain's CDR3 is CASSLGAGVGGNTIYF. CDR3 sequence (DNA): TGTGCCAGCAGCTTAGGAGCAGGGGTGGGTGGAAACACCATATATTTT.

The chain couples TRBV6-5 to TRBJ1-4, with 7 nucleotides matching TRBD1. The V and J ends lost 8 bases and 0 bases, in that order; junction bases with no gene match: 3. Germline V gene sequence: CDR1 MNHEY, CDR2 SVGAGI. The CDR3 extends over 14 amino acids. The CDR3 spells CASAQGATNEKLFF. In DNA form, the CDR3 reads TGTGCCAGCGCCCAGGGGGCAACTAATGAAAAACTGTTTTTT.

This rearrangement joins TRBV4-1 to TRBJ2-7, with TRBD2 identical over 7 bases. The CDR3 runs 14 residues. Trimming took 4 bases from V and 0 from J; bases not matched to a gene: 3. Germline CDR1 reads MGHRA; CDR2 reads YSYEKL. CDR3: CASSPGGGSYEQYF. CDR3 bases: TGCGCCAGCAGCCCGGGAGGTGGCTCCTACGAGCAGTACTTC.

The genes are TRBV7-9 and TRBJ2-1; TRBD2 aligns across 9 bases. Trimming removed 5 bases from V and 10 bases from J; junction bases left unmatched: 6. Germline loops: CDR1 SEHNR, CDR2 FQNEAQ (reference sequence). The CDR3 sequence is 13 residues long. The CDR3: CASSQPLAGEQFF. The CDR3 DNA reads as TGTGCCAGCAGCCAACCCCTAGCGGGGGAGCAGTTCTTC.

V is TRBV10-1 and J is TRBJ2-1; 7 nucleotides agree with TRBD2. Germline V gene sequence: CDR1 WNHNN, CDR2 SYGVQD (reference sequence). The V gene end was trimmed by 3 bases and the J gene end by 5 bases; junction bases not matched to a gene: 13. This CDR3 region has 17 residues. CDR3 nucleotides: TGCGCCAGCAGTGACTGCCAACGGGGGGTAACCCACAATGAGCAGTTCTTC. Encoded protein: CASSDCQRGVTHNEQFF.